This entry lists 10 T cell receptor beta chains sequenced from one sample in a study of blood T cells in healthy people across ages. Sample-barcoded 5' priming and a J-beta primer mix drove a second PCR of roughly 6 to 12 cycles. From the 5' RACE reads, TCRdb called clonotypes with MiXCR, one entry per CDR3 protein. Of about 840,000 distinct CDR3 sequences in the sample, 25% to 30% are singletons; the top ten hold around 9.6%. These data are also associated with another study on T cells of mothers and their children.

The sample taken for sequencing was blood. The receptors were gathered from a middle-aged woman in good health.

Many counts were recorded for this clonotype. The rearrangement joins TRBV7-8 to TRBJ2-7; D is unclear. Germline loops: CDR1 SGHVS, CDR2 FQNEAQ. The CDR3 is 15 amino acids. V was pared by 1 base and J by 4 bases, with 14 bases between. The CDR3 region is CASSLDRFPTYEQYF. The CDR3 DNA is TGTGCCAGCAGCTTAGACAGATTCCCTACTTACGAGCAGTACTTC.

Only a few counts were recorded for this clonotype. The chain joins TRBV12-3 or TRBV12-4 to TRBJ2-3; TRBD1 agrees at 8 bases. After removal of 5 bases from V and 4 bases from J, the junction contained 8 bases not matched to a gene. The CDR3 is 15 amino acids. The DNA of the CDR3 is TGTGCCAGCAGTGACAGGGGCCAGCGTCCAGATACGCAGTATTTT. The encoded protein is CASSDRGQRPDTQYF.

This clonotype was recorded a few times. The J gene is TRBJ2-4, the V gene TRBV28; D ambiguous. This CDR3 spans 14 amino acids. Germline CDR1 is MDHEN and CDR2 is SYDVKM. Trimming cost V 3 bases and J 6 bases, with 12 bases left between them. Here the CDR3 reads CASSFLGGLNIQYF. The CDR3 region has the DNA TGTGCCAGCAGTTTCCTTGGCGGCCTAAACATTCAGTACTTC.

This clonotype showed up just a few times. V and J are TRBV7-3 and TRBJ2-5; D possibly corresponds to TRBD1 (7 bases). V gave up 5 bases and J gave up 5 bases, with 24 bases separating them. CDR3 length: 17 amino acids. CDR1 and CDR2 from the germline V gene are SGHTA and FQGTGA. The DNA of the CDR3 is TGTGCCAGCAGCCCAGGGGGGACAGCCCGGGGCCAGGAGACCCAGTACTTC. This encodes CASSPGGTARGQETQYF.

The chain couples TRBV29-1 to TRBJ2-4; 7 bases line up with TRBD1. The CDR3 consists of 14 residues. V was clipped by 4 bases and J by 13 bases; unmatched bases: 16. CDR1 and CDR2 (germline): SQVTM, ANQGSEA. The CDR3 loop is CSVGYRGLLNEQYF. Here the CDR3 DNA reads TGCAGCGTTGGTTACAGGGGCCTCCTCAATGAGCAGTACTTC.

The J gene is TRBJ1-4, the V gene TRBV4-2; possibly TRBD1 for D (6 bases). Germline values: CDR1 LGHNA, CDR2 YNFKEQ. Trimming left V 3 bases short and J 8 bases short, with 19 bases between. This CDR3 is 16 amino acids long. In nucleotides, the CDR3 is TGTGCCAGCAGCCAGGGGACGGGGGCGTTTGGAGAAAAACTGTTTTTT. Translated: CASSQGTGAFGEKLFF.

This clonotype was seen only a few times. V and J are TRBV13 and TRBJ2-7; 11 nucleotides agree with TRBD2. Germline V gene data show CDR1 as PRHDT and CDR2 as FYEKMQ (reference sequence). Trimming cost V 5 bases and J 3 bases; bases outside gene matches: 9. This CDR3 region has 16 residues. The CDR3 loop is CASSLSSGGSYYEQYF. CDR3 DNA: TGTGCCAGCAGCCTCTCTAGCGGGGGGTCCTACTACGAGCAGTACTTC. Combining the CDR3 with reference TRBV13 and TRBJ2-7 gives the whole variable domain AAGVIQSPRHLIKEKRETATLKCYPIPRHDTVYWYQQGPGQDPQFLISFYEKMQSDKGSIPDRFSAQQFSDYHSELNMSSLELGDSALYFCASSLSSGGSYYEQYFGPGTRLTVT.

This clonotype came up once. At one end the junction does not follow the germline gene, possibly because of a read error. The chain carries TRBV7-6 and TRBJ1-1; no clear D. This CDR3 contains 16 residues. Germline loops: CDR1 SGHVS, CDR2 FNYEAQ. CDR3: CAGSLFRGLINTEAFF. Here the CDR3 DNA reads TGTGCCGGCAGCTTATTTCGCGGCTTAATAAACACTGAAGCTTTCTTT.

The chain is built from TRBV10-3 and TRBJ1-5; D is unresolved. The germline V gene has CDR1 ENHRY and CDR2 SYGVKD. The CDR3 is 13 residues long. V lost 6 bases and J lost 5, with 11 bases in between. This CDR3 is CAIRADGDQPQHF. The CDR3 DNA follows: TGTGCCATCAGGGCGGACGGGGATCAGCCCCAGCATTTT.

V is TRBV19 and J is TRBJ2-5; the match to TRBD2 covers 9 bases. This CDR3 spans 15 amino acids. V lost 1 base and J lost 5; bases outside the gene matches: 5. In germline, CDR1 is LNHDA, CDR2 SQIVND (reference sequence). In DNA, the CDR3 is TGTGCCAGTAGTATAGCTAGCGGGGCCGCGGAGACCCAGTACTTC. Translated: CASSIASGAAETQYF.